A single sample is the source of the 15 T cell receptor beta chains below, sequenced in a study of cytomegalovirus exposure and HLA in healthy donors. PCR employed 60 Vbeta and 13 Jbeta primers. Using immunoSEQ multiplex PCR, the repertoire was profiled, and TCRdb retains in-frame clones only, with some absent. The sample comprises approximately 100,000 clones, about four fifths of which are singletons, and 4.1% rests with the top ten. Sequenced material: PBMCs. The receptor source for this set is a female donor in good health and CMV-seropositive.

The chain is built from TRBV5-8 and TRBJ2-5; TRBD1 might be the D (6 bases). Germline V gives CDR1 SGHTS, CDR2 YDEGEE. Trimming took 3 bases from V and 4 from J, leaving 10 bases between them. There are 13 residues in the CDR3. CDR3 region: CASSSDRLETQYF. DNA for the CDR3: TGTGCCAGCAGCTCGGACAGATTAGAGACCCAGTACTTC. The variable domain in full, completed from reference TRBV5-8 and TRBJ2-5, reads EAGVTQSPTHLIKTRGQQATLRCSPISGHTSVYWYQQALGLGLQFLLWYDEGEERNRGNFPPRFSGRQFPNYSSELNVNALELEDSALYLCASSSDRLETQYFGPGTRLLVL.

The chain links TRBV18 to TRBJ2-4, with a weak D call TRBD1 (5 bases). Trimming pared 2 bases from V and 5 bases from J, leaving 13 bases between. The CDR3 sequence is 15 residues long. Germline CDR1 reads KGHSH; CDR2 reads LQKENI. CDR3 loop: CASSPNKGPENIQYF. DNA of the CDR3: TGTGCCAGCTCACCAAACAAGGGGCCCGAAAACATTCAGTACTTC.

This chain joins TRBV27 and TRBJ1-5; the D is unclear. The V gene's germline CDR1 is MNHEY and CDR2 SMNVEV (reference sequence). The CDR3 runs to 13 residues. Trimming left V 4 bases short and J 1 base short, with 5 bases between. CDR3 nucleotide sequence: TGTGCCAGCAGTTCGGAGAGCAATCAGCCCCAGCATTTT. Translated, it gives CASSSESNQPQHF.

V and J are TRBV6-5 and TRBJ2-7, with 8 bases lining up with TRBD1. The CDR3 runs to 14 residues. CDR1 MNHEY and CDR2 SVGAGI come from the germline V gene. V lost 0 bases and J lost 9; bases outside the gene matches: 7. The chain's CDR3 is CASSYSPGGEGQYF. As DNA, the CDR3 is TGTGCCAGCAGTTACTCTCCAGGGGGCGAGGGGCAGTACTTC.

CDR3 nucleotides: TGTGCCAGCAGCTTAGGCCTCCCCTGGCAGGACTCTGGAAACACCATATATTTT. Amino acids: CASSLGLPWQDSGNTIYF. The chain employs TRBV13 and TRBJ1-3, with unresolved D. The CDR3 totals 18 residues. Germline CDR1 and CDR2: PRHDT and FYEKMQ (reference sequence). Deletions cut 0 bases from V and 0 bases from J, with 15 bases between.

This clone appeared a few times. The V and J genes are TRBV4-2 and TRBJ1-2, with TRBD1 identical over 9 bases. With 1 base clipped from V and 3 bases from J, the junction kept 0 bases outside the gene matches. There are 14 residues in the CDR3. Germline CDR1 and CDR2: LGHNA and YNFKEQ. CDR3 nucleotide sequence: TGTGCCAGCAGCCAAGGGACAGGGGACTATGGCTACACCTTC. Residues: CASSQGTGDYGYTF.

This chain connects TRBV7-2 to TRBJ1-2, with TRBD1 matching over 8 bases. This CDR3 comprises 15 residues. Germline loops: CDR1 SGHTA, CDR2 FQGNSA. V was pared by 2 bases and J by 3 bases, with 5 bases of the junction left unmatched. CDR3 sequence (DNA): TGTGCCAGCAGCTTATCCGGACAGGGAGACTATGGCTACACCTTC. Translation gives CASSLSGQGDYGYTF.

This clone was seen a handful of times. This CDR3 is CASSLGQGMNTEAFF. The CDR3 bases are TGTGCCAGCAGCTTAGGACAGGGGATGAACACTGAAGCTTTCTTT. The genes are TRBV7-2 and TRBJ1-1, with 8 bases aligning to TRBD1. This CDR3 spans 15 amino acids. Per germline, CDR1 SGHTA and CDR2 FQGNSA. Losses at the gene ends were 1 base for V and 0 bases for J; bases not matched to a gene: 1.

The chain recombines TRBV6-5 with TRBJ2-1; no definite D call. Germline V lookup: CDR1 MNHEY, CDR2 SVGAGI. Deletions cut 0 bases from V and 4 bases from J, with 7 bases between. This CDR3 comprises 14 residues. The chain's CDR3 is CASSYSNKYNEQFF. The DNA of the CDR3 is TGTGCCAGCAGTTACTCGAACAAATACAATGAGCAGTTCTTC.

A few counts support this clone. One end of the junction fails to match germline, which may point to a read error. The genes are TRBV29-1 and TRBJ2-7; D possibly corresponds to TRBD1 (6 bases). The CDR3 sequence is 13 residues long. Germline-derived CDR1 and CDR2 are SQVTM and ANQGSEA. The CDR3: CSVEGQPSYEQYF. The CDR3, as DNA: TGCAGCGTGGAAGGACAGCCATCCTACGAGCAGTACTTC.

The rearrangement joins TRBV5-4 to TRBJ2-1, with D possibly matching TRBD2 (5 bases). Between the trimmed V and J ends, which lost 2 bases and 0 bases, there was a span of 9 bases. The CDR3 contains 15 residues. From germline, CDR1 is SGHNT and CDR2 YYREEE (reference sequence). Here the CDR3 reads CASSFPGSSYNEQFF. CDR3 DNA: TGTGCCAGCAGCTTTCCTGGGAGCTCCTACAATGAGCAGTTCTTC.

The V gene is TRBV6-5, the J gene TRBJ1-3; 7 bases are a match to TRBD1. This CDR3 is 15 amino acids long. Trimming cost V 6 bases and J 0 bases; bases outside gene matches: 5. The germline gives CDR1 MNHEY, CDR2 SVGAGI. CDR3 DNA: TGTGCCAGCAGCCAGGGACAGAGCTCTGGAAACACCATATATTTT. This codes for CASSQGQSSGNTIYF.

This clone was seen only a few times. The chain joins TRBV18 to TRBJ2-5, with 10 nucleotides matching TRBD2. With 2 bases clipped from V and 4 bases from J, the junction kept 4 bases outside the gene matches. This CDR3 is 15 amino acids long. The germline V gene has CDR1 KGHSH and CDR2 LQKENI. The CDR3 reads CASSPDTSGAETQYF. The CDR3 DNA sequence: TGTGCCAGCTCACCAGACACTAGCGGGGCAGAGACCCAGTACTTC.

Note on this clone: One end of the junction varies from germline; a read error may be responsible. This specimen includes other DNA sequences encoding the same CDR3. The V and J genes are TRBV5-5 and TRBJ1-1; D may be TRBD1 (5 bases). The CDR3 has 15 amino acids. CDR1 is SGHKS, CDR2 YYEKEE, per germline (reference sequence). In nucleotides, the CDR3 is TGCGCCAGCAGCTTGAACGCCCTGGGGGGCACTGAAGCTTTCTTT. Its translation is CASSLNALGGTEAFF. Combining the CDR3 with reference TRBV5-5 and TRBJ1-1 gives the whole variable domain DAGVTQSPTHLIKTRGQQVTLRCSPISGHKSVSWYQQVLGQGPQFIFQYYEKEERGRGNFPDRFSARQFPNYSSELNVNALLLGDSALYLCASSLNALGGTEAFFGQGTRLTVV.

The chain links TRBV7-9 to TRBJ1-4; 9 bases are shared with TRBD1. Germline values: CDR1 SEHNR, CDR2 FQNEAQ (reference sequence). There are 14 residues in the CDR3. V was pared by 5 bases and J by 11 bases, with 9 bases of the junction left unmatched. The CDR3 DNA reads TGTGCCAGCAGCCAGGGACAGGGTCTCGGGAAACTGTTTTTT. It specifies CASSQGQGLGKLFF.